This TCR beta chain was captured in a study of glioma-infiltrating T cells after dendritic cell vaccination. Per the germline V gene, CDR1 is LNHDA and CDR2 is SQIVND (reference sequence). Trimming removed 7 bases from V and 6 bases from J; junction bases left unmatched: 6. This CDR3 comprises 13 residues. The protocol was immunoSEQ multiplex PCR, while the TCRdb copy is restricted to in-frame clones and leaves out a portion. The sample lists tens of thousands of clones, over 90% occurring once. This TCR came from a human donor with glioblastoma. J is TRBJ1-5 and V is TRBV19; 7 positions match TRBD1. The sample here was blood, taken before dendritic cell vaccination. CDR3 in amino acids: CASKKPGGQPQHF. In nucleotides, the CDR3 is TGTGCCAGTAAAAAGCCAGGGGGTCAGCCCCAGCATTTT. Using reference TRBV19 and TRBJ1-5 for the parts outside the CDR3, the full variable domain is DGGITQSPKYLFRKEGQNVTLSCEQNLNHDAMYWYRQDPGQGLRLIYYSQIVNDFQKGDIAEGYSVSREKKESFPLTVTSAQKNPTAFYLCASKKPGGQPQHFGDGTRLSIL.